This TCR beta chain was sequenced during a study of cytomegalovirus exposure and HLA in healthy donors (TCRdb year 2017). For the wider study: According to an earlier analysis of several hundred of the donors, about 179 million T cells yielded 117 million unique TCR beta sequences and approximately 300 Gb of sequence data. Roughly 300 gigabases of sequencing data and tens of millions of unique TCR sequences made up an early release that covered about 640 HLA-typed donors. Of the approximately 400 genotyped donors, approximately 83% fell in the genetic ancestry cluster associated with self-reported Caucasian donors. The study aimed to test whether signatures of past pathogen exposure could be identified by cataloging public T cell receptors. The study profiled the T cell repertoires of about 640 subjects by immunosequencing and related them to cytomegalovirus serostatus. In addition to the first cohort of approximately 650 subjects, a separate validation cohort of 120 different subjects was used. To predict cytomegalovirus infection status, the study brought together high-throughput TCR immunosequencing, statistical association of individual TCRs with disease status, and machine learning. A later analysis re-analyzed previously published TCR beta repertoires from roughly 690 donors and added high-resolution HLA genotyping to study TCR occurrence patterns. The later analysis used no new phenotypic data to find candidate immune exposures, relying instead on TCR beta sequences and their occurrence across donors. An earlier analysis of fewer than 750 of the donors used high-throughput TCR beta sequencing to judge whether each TCR beta V gene segment behaved as functional or pseudogenic. Donor age, sex, ethnicity and CMV serostatus were compiled together with the repertoire data. A later genetic analysis used genome-wide SNP genotypes for about 60% of the roughly 670 donors, treating that subset as a discovery cohort. All discovery cohort repertoires had been generated using a single sequencing platform. HLA typing included class I and class II loci at four-digit resolution. Typing coverage differed by locus: A, B, C, DRB1 and DQB1 were typed in about 620-630 donors, DQA1 in 500 to 550, DPA1 in around 580, and DPB1 in approximately 450. Because of strong linkage in the cohort, five DR-DQ haplotypes were treated as single units for association and clustering. Among some 410 genotyped donors of the cohort, an average of 235,054 unique TCR beta nucleotide sequences were sequenced per donor, about a sixth of them non-productive. The investigation overall reported the following: A later analysis reported that several top co-occurrence clusters appeared linked to parvovirus B19, influenza, CMV and Epstein-Barr virus. A later analysis found that TCR association rates varied across HLA loci, with DRB1 alleles showing the most associated TCRs and HLA-C alleles the fewest. The authors suggested that the approach could potentially be generalized to other disease states and immunological phenotypes. Linkage disequilibrium might explain the correlated functional status among segregating V segments, but an unknown experimental factor could not be excluded. At a false discovery rate of 0.05, a later analysis linked 16,000 or so TCR beta sequences to specific HLA alleles. In both the original and validation cohorts, the classifier was reported to diagnose cytomegalovirus status with high specificity and sensitivity. Some IMGT-functional V segments, including TRBV6-2 and TRBV6-3, could not be distinguished by the 87-base-pair reads and were therefore excluded. In a later genetic analysis, fewer N-insertions in productive TCRs were reported among donors in an Asian-associated ancestry cluster than the roughly 700-donor mean. In this cohort, only TCR beta chains were sequenced, and detectable features were limited by the absence of alpha or paired-chain data. In the study, 150 to 200 TCR beta chains were listed as associated with cytomegalovirus. A further reported finding was that TCR beta sequences accurately predicted the HLA-A and HLA-B alleles for most subjects in the first cohort. HLA typing was unavailable for some donors at each locus, so association tests used only the typed subset. Roughly uniform sequencing depth across donors was assumed in presence/absence analyses, although this assumption may not hold. In a later analysis, HLA-associated TCR beta chains were found to be more clonally expanded and to have lower generation probabilities than equally common non-associated chains. Immune exposure information for the cohort was limited to CMV serostatus. A few of the identified cytomegalovirus-associated TCR beta chains were confirmed in vitro to be specific for cytomegalovirus antigens. When HLA alleles, especially DR and DQ, strongly co-occurred, TCR associations were difficult to assign to individual alleles. V-gene and J-gene trimming of TCR beta chains was associated with a missense DCLRE1C variant in a later genetic analysis, and the association was replicated in an independent cohort. While some public TCRs were present in many individuals, most TCR sequences turned up only very rarely across donors. A cluster of highly shared sequence variants was judged likely to represent a technical artifact of the sequencing pipeline. In an earlier analysis of roughly 500 of the donors, most TCR beta V segments appeared in productive rearrangements about 87% or about 30% of the time, broadly matching IMGT annotations. Roughly 15 rarely observed V segments, including chromosome 9 orphons, were excluded from the earlier analysis of a few hundred of the donors because counts were too low. A later analysis found that most CMV-associated TCR beta chains appeared HLA-restricted, with HLA associations seemingly driven largely by CMV exposure.

The cohort comprised some 700 healthy bone marrow donors. At the time of sampling, every cohort member was nominally healthy, though immune exposures that went unrecorded were likely present. The donor was CMV seronegative and belonged to the group of around 350 seronegative cohort members. A peripheral blood sample was provided by each donor, and peripheral blood mononuclear cells were used for TCR beta sequencing. The Qiagen DNeasy Blood Extraction Kit was used to extract genomic DNA from the blood cell samples. Libraries were made using the immunoSEQ multiplex PCR assay. For the multiplex PCR, a mixture combining 60 forward primers for TCR Vbeta segments and 13 reverse primers for TCR Jbeta segments was used. The CDR3 region of rearranged TCR beta genes was amplified from genomic DNA by a multiplex PCR assay. The amplified TCR beta libraries were sequenced on the Illumina HiSeq System as 87-base-pair reads. The original methods were these. Across the 670 or so repertoires, a later analysis counted some 80 million unique TCR beta chains, 9.5 million to 13 million of which were shared by at least two donors. To remove PCR and sequencing errors, raw reads were error-corrected and collapsed into unique sequences using a nearest-neighbor algorithm that merged closely related sequences. To assign V, D and J gene segments, CDR3 sequences were aligned to IMGT reference sequences. For a sequence to be retained, a match of at least six nucleotides was required to both a V gene segment and a J gene segment. Rearrangements were classified as productive when the CDR3 lacked stop codons and remained in frame with V and J, and all other rearrangements were classified as non-productive. Following IMGT convention, CDR3 was defined as the stretch from the second conserved V-encoded cysteine to the conserved J-encoded phenylalanine. Sequences without an unambiguous match to a single V gene segment were excluded from the earlier analysis of over 500 of the donors. In an earlier analysis of some 590 of the donors, V segments were called functional above 56.7% productive rearrangements and were called segregating when the between-donor standard deviation exceeded 5%. A statistical classification framework was built for diagnosing cytomegalovirus status from the catalog of TCR beta chain sequences. In a later analysis, TCR nucleotide sequences were compared against IMGT/GENE-DB human TR gene sequences so that V and J genes could be assigned. The TCRdist pipeline was used in a later analysis to assign CDR3 sequences and most-parsimonious VDJ recombination scenarios. In a later analysis, each TCR beta chain was defined by its CDR3 amino acid sequence together with its V-gene family, and reads without a unique V-gene family were excluded. As a way to deal with suspected cross-contamination and a sequencing artifact, a later analysis dropped more than 500 nucleotide sequences that were highly shared and had low generation probability. In a later analysis, a clonal expansion index was calculated for each public chain from normalized within-repertoire ranks of inferred template counts. Generation probabilities in a later analysis came from a VDJ recombination model fitted to out-of-frame rearrangements, and those results were checked against IGoR. A later analysis scored TCR-TCR, TCR-HLA and TCR-CMV co-occurrence with hypergeometric tests, applying a repertoire-size bias correction to TCR pairs. A later analysis estimated false discovery rates by permuting HLA or CMV assignments 20 times. A later analysis grouped co-occurring TCRs with DBSCAN, adding TCRdist sequence similarity when clustering within HLA-allele-positive subsets. Co-occurrence clustering excluded repertoires with fewer than 30,000 or more than 120,000 public chains, plus five with anomalous nucleotide sharing. TCRdb mirrors the immuneACCESS table, restricted to in-frame sequences. Some clones are absent from its copies; in checked studies, under half trace to an unresolved V gene, and the reason for the others is unknown. Clonal size and the V and J genes are those of that table, whereas D and trimming came from the DNA. This sample's table contains roughly 120,000 clones. The ten top clones hold approximately 3.7% of the sample.

Deletion took 2 bases off V and 3 bases off J, with a span of 8 bases between the germline ends. Its CDR3 holds 14 amino acids, cysteine through phenylalanine. Here the CDR3 DNA is all that survives: 42 bases in frame from base 1. The germline V gene supplies CDR1 SGHRS and CDR2 YFSETQ. To note about this clone: Its antigen has not been determined.

This chain is built from TRBV5-1 and TRBJ1-4, with a tentative D gene TRBD1 over 5 matching bases. The source is a man aged 25 to 40 in good health and CMV-seronegative. Material: PBMCs. DNA sequence: TGCGCCAGCAGCTTAGGGGATGCTAATGAAAAACTGTTTTTT. Translated, this is CASSLGDANEKLFF.